One and the same sample provided the 21 T cell receptor beta chains below, sequenced in a study of patients and donors after allogeneic stem cell transplantation. One entry per CDR3 protein results from TCRdb running MiXCR on the RT-PCR reads. The data hold 410,000 or so distinct CDR3 sequences, with roughly 17% observed a single time. Sequenced sample: blood, either unsorted or a sorted T cell fraction (not recorded which). These receptors were obtained from a human donor who was either an allogeneic HSCT recipient or a stem cell or donor lymphocyte infusion donor (not recorded which). It is not recorded whose cells these are; they may come from a transplant donor.

This clonotype was seen ten or more times. V is TRBV7-6 and J is TRBJ1-2; D gene uncertain. The CDR3 is made up of 13 amino acids. In germline, CDR1 is SGHVS, CDR2 FNYEAQ. V lost 4 bases, J lost 4 bases, and 10 bases lay in between. The CDR3 DNA reads TGTGCCAGCAGCTGGGGAGACCTCTATGGCTACACCTTC. Its protein is CASSWGDLYGYTF.

V is TRBV2 and J is TRBJ2-2; 10 positions agree with TRBD1. With V trimmed by 5 bases and J by 3 bases, 3 bases remained unmatched. This CDR3 has 15 amino acids. The V gene's germline CDR1 is SNHLY and CDR2 FYNNEI. The CDR3 protein is CASSWDRGDTGELFF. The CDR3 region has the DNA TGTGCCAGCAGTTGGGACAGGGGAGACACCGGGGAGCTGTTTTTT.

This clonotype occurred many times. This sequence joins TRBV12-3 or TRBV12-4 and TRBJ2-7; 7 bases match TRBD1. With V trimmed by 5 bases and J by 3 bases, 13 bases remained unmatched. The CDR3 has 16 residues. In DNA, the CDR3 is TGTGCCAGCAGTAGAACCGGGACAGCAAGAATCTACGAGCAGTACTTC. Translating it yields CASSRTGTARIYEQYF.

This chain joins TRBV5-1 and TRBJ2-3, with D perhaps matching TRBD2 (5 bases). Trimming took off 4 bases at V and 4 bases at J, with 16 bases between the two ends. From germline, CDR1 is SGHRS and CDR2 YFSETQ. The CDR3 covers 15 residues. CDR3 sequence reads: CASSPLDPSPDTQYF. CDR3 DNA: TGCGCCAGCAGCCCACTAGATCCATCTCCAGATACGCAGTATTTT.

The rearrangement uses TRBV27 and TRBJ2-1; 8 nucleotides line up with TRBD2. The germline gives CDR1 MNHEY, CDR2 SMNVEV (reference sequence). The ends lost 6 bases at V and 6 bases at J; junction bases unmatched: 22. The CDR3 is 19 amino acids. CDR3 sequence reads: CASRLGSATKAGAVNEQFF. The CDR3 nucleotides read TGTGCCAGCAGATTAGGATCGGCAACCAAAGCGGGAGCAGTCAATGAGCAGTTCTTC.

In this sample, this clonotype turned up a few times. V usage is TRBV29-1 and J usage is TRBJ2-1; D perhaps matches TRBD2 (6 bases). The ends were cut back, 6 bases at V and 9 bases at J, with 18 bases in the middle. The CDR3 sequence is 13 residues long. Looked up from germline, CDR1 is SQVTM and CDR2 is ANQGSEA. CDR3 in amino acids: CSVAPGWGGEQFF. Written as DNA, the CDR3 is TGCAGCGTCGCCCCGGGGTGGGGAGGTGAGCAGTTCTTC.

This clonotype showed up just a few times. This CDR3 is CASSPRSRKDHEQFF. The CDR3, as DNA: TGCGCCAGCAGCCCCCGCTCCCGGAAGGACCATGAGCAGTTCTTC. The chain couples TRBV5-1 to TRBJ2-1; D remains unclear. The CDR3 runs 15 residues. The V and J ends lost 4 bases and 8 bases respectively, with 19 bases between them. CDR1 and CDR2 from the germline V gene are SGHRS and YFSETQ.

This clonotype was observed a handful of times. This chain connects TRBV6-5 to TRBJ2-1; D remains unclear. Germline V lookup: CDR1 MNHEY, CDR2 SVGAGI. This CDR3 spans 12 amino acids. V lost 6 bases to trimming and J lost 5 bases, with 8 bases between them. Written as DNA, the CDR3 is TGTGCCAGCAGCCGTCTACACAATGAGCAGTTCTTC. It is translated as CASSRLHNEQFF.

There are many counts of this clonotype. The J gene is TRBJ2-7, the V gene TRBV7-9; 7 bases align to TRBD2. Germline V lookup: CDR1 SEHNR, CDR2 FQNEAQ (reference sequence). V was clipped by 1 base and J by 0 bases; unmatched bases: 3. This CDR3 contains 15 residues. The CDR3 here is CASSLVRGSSYEQYF. For the CDR3, the DNA is TGTGCCAGCAGCTTAGTCCGCGGGAGCTCCTACGAGCAGTACTTC.

This clonotype was detected only a few times. The chain combines TRBV10-3 with TRBJ2-7, with a tentative D call TRBD1 (5 bases). There are 14 residues in the CDR3. Germline V gives CDR1 ENHRY, CDR2 SYGVKD. V lost 7 bases to trimming and J lost 0 bases, with 13 bases between them. CDR3 bases: TGTGCCATCAAGGGCAGGGCGAGCTCCTACGAGCAGTACTTC. Translating it yields CAIKGRASSYEQYF.

This clonotype appeared many times. The chain has TRBV5-1 and TRBJ1-1; no reliable D call. The CDR3 is 13 residues long. The V and J ends lost 1 base and 0 bases respectively, with 4 bases between them. Germline-derived CDR1 and CDR2 are SGHRS and YFSETQ. The CDR3 DNA reads TGCGCCAGCAGCTTGAGGGTGAACACTGAAGCTTTCTTT. This gives the protein CASSLRVNTEAFF.

This clonotype was counted a few times. The chain links TRBV5-8 to TRBJ1-6; D possibly corresponds to TRBD1 (6 bases). Trimming cost V 5 bases and J 1 base, with 16 bases left between them. Germline V CDR1 and CDR2: SGHTS, YDEGEE. This CDR3 has 17 amino acids. CDR3 region: CASSMGASSSYNSPLHF. As DNA, the CDR3 is TGTGCCAGCAGTATGGGGGCCTCATCTTCCTATAATTCACCCCTCCACTTT.

This clonotype was counted once. V usage is TRBV3-1 and J usage is TRBJ2-7, with 8 bases matching TRBD1. This CDR3 comprises 14 residues. Germline loops: CDR1 LGHDT, CDR2 YNNKEL (reference sequence). Unmatched junction bases numbered 6, after V lost 4 bases and J lost 4 bases. The CDR3 loop reads CASSLRGLGYEQYF. The CDR3 coding sequence is TGTGCCAGCAGCCTCAGGGGGCTGGGATACGAGCAGTACTTC.

This clonotype was seen a few times. The chain has TRBV19 and TRBJ2-3; weak D call: TRBD2 (5 bases). V was pared by 3 bases and J by 6 bases, with 7 bases between. This CDR3 has 12 amino acids. In germline, CDR1 is LNHDA, CDR2 SQIVND (reference sequence). The CDR3 DNA is TGTGCCAGTAGTATCACGGGGGATACGCAGTATTTT. The encoded protein is CASSITGDTQYF.

The rearrangement links TRBV7-6 to TRBJ2-7; TRBD1 is a possible D gene (5 bases). Germline values: CDR1 SGHVS, CDR2 FNYEAQ. The CDR3 runs 15 residues. V dropped 1 base and J dropped 3 bases, with 13 bases sitting between them. CDR3 region: CASSLEGRANYEQYF. The CDR3 coding sequence is TGTGCCAGCAGCTTAGAGGGCAGGGCGAACTACGAGCAGTACTTC.

This clonotype was seen more than once but under ten times. The rearrangement uses TRBV5-1 and TRBJ2-7, with D possibly being TRBD2 (6 bases). The CDR3 is 13 residues long. Germline V CDR1 and CDR2: SGHRS, YFSETQ. V lost 4 bases to trimming and J lost 7 bases, with 15 bases between them. The CDR3 sequence: CASSPIGAGEQYF. The CDR3 DNA is TGCGCCAGCAGCCCAATTGGGGCGGGGGAGCAGTACTTC.

This clonotype appeared many times. For the CDR3, the DNA is TGCAGCGGGACTAGCGGGAGAAATGAGCAGTTCTTC. It yields the protein CSGTSGRNEQFF. V and J are TRBV29-1 and TRBJ2-1; TRBD2 aligns across 13 bases. Germline V gene data show CDR1 as SQVTM and CDR2 as ANQGSEA. This CDR3 is built from 12 residues. Trimming at V came to 7 bases and at J to 7 bases, leaving 1 base not matched to a gene.

The J gene is TRBJ2-2, the V gene TRBV3-1; TRBD2 matches 10 bases. CDR1 and CDR2 from the germline V gene are LGHDT and YNNKEL (reference sequence). With V trimmed by 4 bases and J by 6 bases, 11 bases remained unmatched. This CDR3 comprises 17 residues. CDR3 sequence reads: CASSPGLSGRAAGELFF. CDR3 coding DNA: TGTGCCAGCAGCCCCGGATTGAGCGGGAGGGCCGCCGGGGAGCTGTTTTTT.

This clonotype has just a few counts. The V and J genes are TRBV5-1 and TRBJ1-5; D unclear. The length of the CDR3 is 15 residues. V shed 4 bases and J shed 2 bases, with 13 bases lying between them. Germline loops: CDR1 SGHRS, CDR2 YFSETQ. The CDR3 loop reads CASSAGYDGNQPQHF. The CDR3 DNA is TGCGCCAGCAGCGCGGGATACGATGGCAATCAGCCCCAGCATTTT.

This CDR3 reads CASSLRGPTSYEQYF. CDR3 bases: TGTGCCAGCAGTTTACGGGGCCCAACAAGCTACGAGCAGTACTTC. The rearrangement uses TRBV27 and TRBJ2-7; the D gene could be TRBD1 or TRBD2 (5 bases each). Trimming stripped 2 bases from V and 3 bases from J, with 14 bases between. The germline CDR1 and CDR2 sequences are MNHEY and SMNVEV (reference sequence). The length of the CDR3 is 15 residues.

This rearrangement joins TRBV5-1 to TRBJ1-2; 11 bases map to TRBD1. Germline lookup yields CDR1 SGHRS and CDR2 YFSETQ. Losses at the gene ends were 3 bases for V and 5 bases for J; bases not matched to a gene: 6. This CDR3 spans 15 amino acids. The CDR3 region is CASSYWGTGGYGYTF. For the CDR3, the DNA is TGCGCCAGCAGCTACTGGGGGACAGGGGGATATGGCTACACCTTC.